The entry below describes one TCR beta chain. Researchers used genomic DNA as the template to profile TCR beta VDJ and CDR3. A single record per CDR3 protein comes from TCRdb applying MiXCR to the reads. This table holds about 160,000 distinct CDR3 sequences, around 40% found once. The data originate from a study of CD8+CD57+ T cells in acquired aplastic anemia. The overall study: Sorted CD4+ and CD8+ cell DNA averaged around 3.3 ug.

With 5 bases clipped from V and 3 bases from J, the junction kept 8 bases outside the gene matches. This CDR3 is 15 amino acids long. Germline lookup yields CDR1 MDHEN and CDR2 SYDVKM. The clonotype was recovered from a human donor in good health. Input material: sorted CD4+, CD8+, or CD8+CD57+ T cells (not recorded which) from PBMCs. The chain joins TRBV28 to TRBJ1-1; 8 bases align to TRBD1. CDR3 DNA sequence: TGTGCCAGCAGTACCTCGGACAGGGCGGACACTGAAGCTTTCTTT. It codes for CASSTSDRADTEAFF.